Detailed here is one T cell receptor (beta chain). This clone has just one count. The antigen it recognizes is unknown. No much larger clone exists at a distance of one base, and base qualities are not known. Library generation was performed with the immunoSEQ multiplex PCR assay. A mixture of 60 forward primers for TCR Vbeta segments and 13 reverse primers for TCR Jbeta segments was used in the multiplex PCR. The CDR3 region of rearranged TCR beta genes was amplified from genomic DNA with a multiplex PCR assay. The Illumina HiSeq System was used to sequence the amplified TCR beta libraries as 87-base-pair reads. Under the source paper's analysis protocol: A later analysis tallied tens of millions of unique TCR beta chains across the 666 repertoires, and approximately 12 million of those chains were shared by two or more donors. A nearest-neighbor algorithm error-corrected the raw reads and collapsed the reads into unique sequences, merging closely related sequences to remove PCR and sequencing errors. CDR3 sequences were aligned to IMGT reference sequences to assign V, D and J gene segments. For a sequence to be retained, a match of at least six nucleotides was required to both a V gene segment and a J gene segment. Rearrangements were called productive when the CDR3 lacked stop codons and stayed in frame with V and J; all others were non-productive. Following IMGT convention, CDR3 was defined as the stretch from the second conserved V-encoded cysteine up to the conserved J-encoded phenylalanine. The earlier analysis of approximately 500 of the donors excluded sequences that lacked an unambiguous match to a single V gene segment. In an earlier analysis of almost 600 of the donors, a V segment was called functional when productive rearrangements were above 56.7%, and segregating when the standard deviation between donors exceeded 5%. A statistical classification framework was developed to diagnose cytomegalovirus status using the catalog of TCR beta chain sequences. A later analysis assigned V and J genes by comparing TCR nucleotide sequences with IMGT/GENE-DB human TR gene sequences. The TCRdist pipeline was used in a later analysis to assign CDR3 sequences and most-parsimonious VDJ recombination scenarios. In a later analysis, every TCR beta chain was defined by the combination of its CDR3 amino acid sequence and its V-gene family, and reads without a unique V-gene family were dropped. In a later analysis, some 600 highly shared, low-generation-probability nucleotide sequences were removed to address suspected cross-contamination and a sequencing artifact. For each public chain, a later analysis derived a clonal expansion index from normalized ranks of inferred template counts within each repertoire. Generation probabilities in a later analysis came from a VDJ recombination model fitted to out-of-frame rearrangements, and those results were checked against IGoR. Hypergeometric tests were used in a later analysis to score TCR-TCR, TCR-HLA and TCR-CMV co-occurrence, with a repertoire-size bias correction applied to the TCR pairs. A later analysis estimated false discovery rates by permuting HLA or CMV assignments 20 times. A later analysis grouped co-occurring TCRs with DBSCAN, adding TCRdist sequence similarity when clustering within HLA-allele-positive subsets. Co-occurrence clustering excluded repertoires with fewer than 30,000 or more than 120,000 public chains, plus five with anomalous nucleotide sharing. The immuneACCESS repertoire file appears here via TCRdb, limited to in-frame rearrangements. These files lack a portion of the clones; in checked studies, under half of the deficit traces to unresolved V genes, and the cause of the others is not known. V and J calls and clone size are those listed in that table; D and trimming were worked out from the DNA. The sample yields under 150,000 clones; about two thirds were counted once. The top ten clones comprise around 2.7% of the sample.

These data come from a study of cytomegalovirus exposure and HLA in healthy donors (dated by TCRdb to 2015 to 2018). Concerning the study at large: In an earlier analysis of fewer than 750 of the donors, about 270 Gb of sequence data and 117 million unique TCR beta sequences from about 190 million T cells were reported. Rather than using new phenotypic data, the later analysis identified candidate immune exposures from TCR beta sequences and from how often those sequences occurred across donors. Among about 400 genotyped donors of the cohort, an average of around 220,000 unique TCR beta nucleotide sequences was sequenced per donor, of which 15% to 20% were non-productive. An earlier analysis of several hundred of the donors applied high-throughput TCR beta sequencing to assess whether each TCR beta V gene segment acted as functional or pseudogenic. Donor age, sex, ethnicity and CMV serostatus were collected together with the repertoire data. A later analysis re-analyzed previously published TCR beta repertoires from hundreds of donors and added high-resolution HLA genotyping to study TCR occurrence patterns. Genome-wide SNP genotypes for about 65% of the 666 donors were used in a later genetic analysis, which treated that subset as a discovery cohort. The genetic ancestry cluster associated with self-reported Caucasian donors included about four fifths of the 398 genotyped donors. The study combined high-throughput TCR immunosequencing, statistical association of individual TCRs with disease status, and machine learning to predict cytomegalovirus infection status. In addition to the first cohort of around 670 subjects, a separate validation cohort of approximately 130 different subjects was used. The aim of the study was to test whether cataloging public T cell receptors could identify signatures of past pathogen exposure. Typing coverage differed by locus: A, B, C, DRB1 and DQB1 were typed in about 620-640 donors, DQA1 in about 500, DPA1 in 600 to 610, and DPB1 in roughly 470. An early release covering about 600 HLA-typed donors comprised about 290 gigabases of sequencing data and 65 million to 100 million unique TCR sequences. Roughly 5 DR-DQ haplotypes were handled as single units for association and clustering, since linkage in the cohort was strong. Class I and class II HLA loci were covered by the typing at four-digit resolution. The study used immunosequencing to profile the T cell repertoires of 666 subjects and linked those repertoires to cytomegalovirus serostatus. Every repertoire in the discovery cohort had been generated on one and the same sequencing platform.

The cohort consisted of approximately 690 healthy bone marrow donors. At the time of sampling, all cohort members were nominally healthy, though unrecorded immune exposures were likely present. The donor tested CMV seropositive and was one of the 289 seropositive cohort members. Every donor gave a peripheral blood sample, and the peripheral blood mononuclear cells from that sample were used for TCR beta sequencing. The Qiagen DNeasy Blood Extraction Kit was used to extract genomic DNA from the blood cell samples. General findings and caveats noted by the study authors: Linkage disequilibrium might explain the correlated functional status among segregating V segments, but an unknown experimental factor could not be ruled out. Over 15 rarely observed V segments, including chromosome 9 orphons, were excluded from the earlier analysis of a few hundred of the donors because counts were too low. Some IMGT-functional V segments, including TRBV6-2 and TRBV6-3, could not be distinguished by the 87-base-pair reads and were therefore excluded. An earlier analysis of 587 of the donors showed that most TCR beta V segments appeared in productive rearrangements either about 87% or about 30% of the time, which broadly matched IMGT annotations. Specific HLA alleles were associated with over 15,000 TCR beta sequences at a false discovery rate of 0.05 in a later analysis. Roughly uniform sequencing depth across donors was assumed in presence/absence analyses, although this assumption may not hold. Cytomegalovirus status was reported to be diagnosed by the classifier with high specificity and sensitivity in both the original and validation cohorts. When HLA alleles, especially DR and DQ, strongly co-occurred, attributing TCR associations to individual alleles was difficult. In a later analysis, most CMV-associated TCR beta chains were found to appear HLA-restricted, with HLA associations seemingly driven largely by CMV exposure. Compared with equally common non-associated chains, HLA-associated TCR beta chains in a later analysis were more clonally expanded and had lower generation probabilities. A further reported finding was that TCR beta sequences accurately predicted the HLA-A and HLA-B alleles for most subjects in the first cohort. In a later analysis, several top co-occurrence clusters were reported to appear linked to parvovirus B19, influenza, CMV and Epstein-Barr virus. Immune exposure information for the cohort was limited to CMV serostatus. In the study, about 150 TCR beta chains were listed as associated with cytomegalovirus. Because some donors lacked HLA typing at each locus, the association tests relied only on the typed subset. In this cohort, only TCR beta chains were sequenced, and detectable features were limited by the absence of alpha or paired-chain data. According to the authors, the approach could potentially be generalized to other disease states and immunological phenotypes. According to a later genetic analysis, donors in an Asian-associated ancestry cluster had fewer N-insertions in productive TCRs than the roughly 700-donor mean. According to a later analysis, TCR association rates differed among HLA loci, with DRB1 alleles showing the most associated TCRs and HLA-C alleles showing the fewest. A group of highly shared sequence variants was considered likely to be a technical artifact of the sequencing pipeline. Most TCR sequences were seen in very few donors, while some public TCRs were found in many individuals. V-gene and J-gene trimming of TCR beta chains was associated with a missense DCLRE1C variant in a later genetic analysis, and the association was replicated in an independent cohort. In vitro tests confirmed that three of the cytomegalovirus-associated TCR beta chains recognize cytomegalovirus antigens.

V and J are truncated by 4 bases and 8 bases respectively, leaving an intervening sequence of 21 bases. From a lookup of the germline V gene, CDR1 and CDR2 are SGHRS and YFSETQ. The CDR3 covers 15 residues, taking in both the cysteine and the phenylalanine. Only the CDR3 region is kept as DNA, spanning 45 bases read in frame from base 1. The source of this sequence is a woman aged 55-69 years in good health and CMV-seropositive. The sequenced sample was PBMCs. The V and J genes are TRBV5-1 and TRBJ1-2, with no confidently assigned D gene. The CDR3: CASSGQPNPGRGYTF. The sequenced DNA: TGCGCCAGCAGCGGGCAGCCGAACCCCGGGAGGGGCTACACCTTC.